The 14 T cell receptor beta chains listed next were all sequenced from one sample in a study of blood T cell repertoires in COVID-19. The table came from immunoSEQ multiplex PCR; TCRdb's copy has only in-frame clones and leaves some out. Found here are about 200,000 clones, around 90% of them singletons; the top ten hold roughly 21%. Sequenced material: peripheral blood. Receptor source: a man in his sixties with active or convalescent COVID-19.

This clone showed up just a few times. The gene calls are TRBV24-1 and TRBJ1-5; 7 bases fit TRBD1. Germline lookup yields CDR1 KGHDR and CDR2 SFDVKD. Trimming at V came to 9 bases and at J to 1 base, leaving 20 bases not matched to a gene. CDR3 length: 19 amino acids. The CDR3 DNA reads TGTGCCACCGACGCAGGGTTGCAGGGGGTAGTTCTAAGCAATCAGCCCCAGCATTTT. This gives the protein CATDAGLQGVVLSNQPQHF.

V usage is TRBV5-4 and J usage is TRBJ1-2; 9 bases align to TRBD1. The length of the CDR3 is 16 residues. J lost 2 bases, V lost 3 bases, and 8 bases had no gene match. Germline CDR1 and CDR2: SGHNT and YYREEE (reference sequence). CDR3: CASSSPTGGTNYGYTF. CDR3 nucleotides: TGTGCCAGCAGCTCCCCGACAGGGGGTACCAACTATGGCTACACCTTC.

This rearrangement joins TRBV6-6 to TRBJ2-2; 9 bases agree with TRBD1. The CDR3 length is 15 residues. The germline V gene encodes CDR1 MNHNY and CDR2 SVGAGI (reference sequence). V was pared by 6 bases and J by 6 bases, with 8 bases of the junction left unmatched. For the CDR3, the DNA is TGTGCCAGCAGCCCCGGGACAGGGATAGCCGGGGAGCTGTTTTTT. It translates to CASSPGTGIAGELFF.

The chain carries TRBV6-5 and TRBJ2-5, with 14 bases fitting TRBD2. The CDR3 runs to 14 residues. In germline, CDR1 is MNHEY, CDR2 SVGAGI. V was clipped by 6 bases and J by 4 bases; unmatched bases: 1. CDR3 DNA sequence: TGTGCCAGCAGCGGGACTAGCGGGGGAGAGACCCAGTACTTC. Protein: CASSGTSGGETQYF.

The genes are TRBV3-1 (or the pseudogene TRBV3-2) and TRBJ1-2, with 9 bases matching TRBD1. V gave up 6 bases and J gave up 8 bases; unmatched junction bases: 16. CDR3 size: 16 residues. Germline CDR1 reads LGHDT; CDR2 reads YNNKEL (reference sequence). In nucleotides, the CDR3 is TGTGCCAGCAGTCCCCCGCCCGCGGACAGGGGACGGGGCTACACCTTC. This codes for CASSPPPADRGRGYTF.

This clone was recorded only once. The chain has TRBV5-1 and TRBJ1-4, with D possibly being TRBD1 (6 bases). Trimming pared 4 bases from V and 5 bases from J, leaving 12 bases between. The CDR3 is 14 residues long. The germline gives CDR1 SGHRS, CDR2 YFSETQ. CDR3 sequence reads: CASSTGQPNEKLFF. For the CDR3, the DNA is TGCGCCAGCAGCACAGGACAGCCCAATGAAAAACTGTTTTTT.

CDR3 sequence reads: CASSLGAYYEQYF. CDR3 DNA: TGTGCCAGCAGCCTGGGAGCCTACTACGAGCAGTACTTC. The J gene is TRBJ2-7, the V gene TRBV11-2, with D perhaps matching TRBD2 (5 bases). V was pared by 5 bases and J by 3 bases, with 11 bases between. Germline loops: CDR1 SGHAT, CDR2 FQNNGV. The CDR3 length is 13 residues.

This chain connects TRBV3-1 (or the pseudogene TRBV3-2) to TRBJ1-5; weak D call: TRBD1 (6 bases). V lost 2 bases and J 7 bases, leaving 9 bases between the germline ends. CDR3 length: 13 residues. The germline V gene encodes CDR1 LGHDT and CDR2 YNNKEL (reference sequence). The CDR3: CASSQYRVQPQHF. The CDR3 DNA reads TGTGCCAGCAGCCAATACAGGGTACAGCCCCAGCATTTT.

The gene calls are TRBV30 and TRBJ2-1, with TRBD2 matching 9 bases. The CDR3 loop spans 13 amino acids. Germline CDR1 and CDR2: GTSNPN and SVGIG (reference sequence). The CDR3 sequence is CATERGAYNEQFF. In DNA form, the CDR3 reads TGTGCAACTGAGCGGGGGGCCTACAATGAGCAGTTCTTC.

The J gene is TRBJ1-5, the V gene TRBV24-1, with a weak D call TRBD1 (5 bases). V lost 6 bases, J lost 6 bases, and 14 bases lay in between. The germline V gene encodes CDR1 KGHDR and CDR2 SFDVKD. This CDR3 spans 14 amino acids. The CDR3 is CATSPGQIGQPQHF. The CDR3 DNA reads TGTGCCACCAGTCCAGGACAAATTGGTCAGCCCCAGCATTTT.

The rearrangement uses TRBV4-1 and TRBJ1-1; 7 bases map to TRBD1. The germline gives CDR1 MGHRA, CDR2 YSYEKL. The CDR3 totals 14 residues. Trimming removed 3 bases from V and 4 bases from J; junction bases left unmatched: 5. The CDR3 loop reads CASSHLTGVTEAFF. The CDR3 DNA sequence: TGCGCCAGCAGCCATCTAACAGGGGTCACTGAAGCTTTCTTT.

The chain couples TRBV6-1 to TRBJ1-5; 8 bases align to TRBD1. V gave up 4 bases and J gave up 1 base; unmatched junction bases: 6. The CDR3 is 16 amino acids. CDR1 is MNHNS, CDR2 SASEGT, per germline. The CDR3 is CASSAIQGVSNQPQHF. The DNA of the CDR3 is TGTGCCAGCAGTGCAATACAGGGGGTAAGCAATCAGCCCCAGCATTTT.

The genes are TRBV4-2 and TRBJ2-3; perhaps TRBD2 as D (6 bases). Trimming took 6 bases from V and 6 from J, leaving 7 bases between them. The CDR3 runs 11 residues. Germline V gene lookup returns CDR1 LGHNA and CDR2 YNFKEQ. CDR3 DNA sequence: TGTGCCAGCAGGGCGGGGGATACGCAGTATTTT. Amino acid sequence: CASRAGDTQYF.

The chain combines TRBV2 with TRBJ2-7, with 9 nucleotides matching TRBD1. V gave up 8 bases and J gave up 7 bases; unmatched junction bases: 12. Germline CDR1 reads SNHLY; CDR2 reads FYNNEI. There are 14 residues in the CDR3. The CDR3 bases are TGTGCCAGCCGCAAAGGACAGGGGACGGGTGAGCAGTACTTC. Protein: CASRKGQGTGEQYF.